These 6 T cell receptor beta chains were sequenced from one sample in a study of cytomegalovirus exposure and HLA in healthy donors. Primers included in the PCR were 60 Vbeta and 13 Jbeta primers. Some clones are missing from TCRdb's copy, which holds only in-frame ones; the method was immunoSEQ multiplex PCR. The table includes about 170,000 clones, less than 85% detected once. The source material was PBMCs. The receptors were sampled from a boy aged 2 to 9 in good health and CMV-seronegative.

This chain uses TRBV5-1 with TRBJ2-1; D remains unclear. The V end was cut by 5 bases, the J end by 7 bases, with 19 bases between. The CDR3 totals 15 residues. Germline-derived CDR1 and CDR2 are SGHRS and YFSETQ. The CDR3 nucleotides are TGCGCCAGCAGGAGTGATTGGGCCAAGCTTAATGAGCAGTTCTTC. It is translated as CASRSDWAKLNEQFF.

This clone was recorded once. The chain carries TRBV19 and TRBJ2-7, with D possibly matching TRBD1 (6 bases). Trimming left V 10 bases short and J 7 bases short, with 20 bases between. The CDR3 is 13 amino acids. Germline CDR1 LNHDA, CDR2 SQIVND (reference sequence). The CDR3 nucleotides read TGTGCCACCGGCCGGGACACCGTTCGGGAGCAGTACTTC. This encodes CATGRDTVREQYF.

The chain joins TRBV28 to TRBJ2-1; D remains ambiguous. Germline values: CDR1 MDHEN, CDR2 SYDVKM. The CDR3 spans 13 residues. Trimming took off 2 bases at V and 8 bases at J, with 10 bases between the two ends. The CDR3 DNA reads as TGTGCCAGCAGTTTAACGGCTAGACATGAGCAGTTCTTC. It translates to CASSLTARHEQFF. The complete variable domain, with remaining parts taken from reference TRBV28 and TRBJ2-1, reads DVKVTQSSRYLVKRTGEKVFLECVQDMDHENMFWYRQDPGLGLRLIYFSYDVKMKEKGDIPEGYSVSREKKERFSLILESASTNQTSMYLCASSLTARHEQFFGPGTRLTVL.

The chain combines TRBV30 with TRBJ1-4, with TRBD1 matching 9 bases. Trimming removed 1 base from V and 7 bases from J; junction bases left unmatched: 7. CDR3 length: 15 amino acids. Germline CDR1 and CDR2: GTSNPN and SVGIG (reference sequence). The CDR3 loop is CAWSEPGQGLEKLFF. CDR3 DNA sequence: TGTGCCTGGAGTGAACCGGGACAGGGACTTGAAAAACTGTTTTTT.

CDR3: CASSLAAVEKLFF. CDR3 nucleotide sequence: TGTGCCAGCAGCTTAGCTGCAGTAGAAAAACTGTTTTTT. V usage is TRBV7-9 and J usage is TRBJ1-4; D is unresolved. The germline CDR1 and CDR2 sequences are SEHNR and FQNEAQ (reference sequence). V shed 0 bases and J shed 8 bases, with 7 bases lying between them. The CDR3 is made up of 13 amino acids.

V usage is TRBV6-5 and J usage is TRBJ1-1; D not certain. The germline V gene has CDR1 MNHEY and CDR2 SVGAGI. The germline V and J ends were trimmed by 8 bases and 7 bases, with 8 bases remaining between them. This CDR3 has 10 residues. The CDR3 DNA reads TGTGCCAGCGTTTTCCGTGAAGCTTTCTTT. This codes for CASVFREAFF.